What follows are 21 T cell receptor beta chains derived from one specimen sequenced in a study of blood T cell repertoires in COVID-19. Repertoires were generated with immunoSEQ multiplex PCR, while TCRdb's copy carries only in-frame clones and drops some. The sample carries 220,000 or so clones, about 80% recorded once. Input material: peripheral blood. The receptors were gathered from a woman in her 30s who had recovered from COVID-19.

In DNA, the CDR3 is TGCGCCAGCAAACAACAGAGCTCTGGAAACACCATATATTTT. Translating it yields CASKQQSSGNTIYF. The V gene is TRBV5-1, the J gene TRBJ1-3; D ambiguous. The germline V and J ends were trimmed by 6 bases and 0 bases, with 10 bases remaining between them. Germline V gives CDR1 SGHRS, CDR2 YFSETQ. This CDR3 contains 14 residues.

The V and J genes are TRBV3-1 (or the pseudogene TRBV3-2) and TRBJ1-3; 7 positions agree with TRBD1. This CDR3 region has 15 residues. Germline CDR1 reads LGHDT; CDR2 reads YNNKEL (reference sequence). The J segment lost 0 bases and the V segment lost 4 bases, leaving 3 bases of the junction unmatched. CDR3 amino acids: CASSPGTASGNTIYF. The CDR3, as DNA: TGTGCCAGCAGCCCCGGGACAGCCTCTGGAAACACCATATATTTT.

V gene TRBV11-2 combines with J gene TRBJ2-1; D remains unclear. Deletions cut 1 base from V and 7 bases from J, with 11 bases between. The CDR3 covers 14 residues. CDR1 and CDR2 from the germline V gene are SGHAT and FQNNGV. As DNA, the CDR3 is TGTGCCAGCAGCTTAGTAGCCTGGGTGAATGAGCAGTTCTTC. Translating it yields CASSLVAWVNEQFF.

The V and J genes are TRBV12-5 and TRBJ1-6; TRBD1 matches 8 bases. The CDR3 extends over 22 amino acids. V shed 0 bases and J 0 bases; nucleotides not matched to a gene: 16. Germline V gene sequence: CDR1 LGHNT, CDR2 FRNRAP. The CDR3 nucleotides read TGTGCTAGTGGTTTGGTACTTGAGACAGGGGAAGATCGGAGCTCCTATAATTCACCCCTCCACTTT. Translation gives CASGLVLETGEDRSSYNSPLHF.

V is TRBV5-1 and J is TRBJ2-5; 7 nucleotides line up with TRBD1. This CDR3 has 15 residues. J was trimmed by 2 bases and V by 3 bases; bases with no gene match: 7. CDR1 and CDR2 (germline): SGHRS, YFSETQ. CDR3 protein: CASSSTQGVQETQYF. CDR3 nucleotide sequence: TGCGCCAGCAGCTCGACTCAGGGGGTACAAGAGACCCAGTACTTC. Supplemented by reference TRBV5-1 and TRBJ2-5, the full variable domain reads KAGVTQTPRYLIKTRGQQVTLSCSPISGHRSVSWYQQTPGQGLQFLFEYFSETQRNKGNFPGRFSGRQFSNSRSEMNVSTLELGDSALYLCASSSTQGVQETQYFGPGTRLLVL.

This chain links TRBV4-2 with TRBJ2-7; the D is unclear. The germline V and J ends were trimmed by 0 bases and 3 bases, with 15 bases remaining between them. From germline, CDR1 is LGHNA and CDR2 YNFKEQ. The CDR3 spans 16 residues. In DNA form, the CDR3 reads TGTGCCAGCAGCCAAGATCGCAGCGAGGTTGGCTACGAGCAGTACTTC. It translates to CASSQDRSEVGYEQYF.

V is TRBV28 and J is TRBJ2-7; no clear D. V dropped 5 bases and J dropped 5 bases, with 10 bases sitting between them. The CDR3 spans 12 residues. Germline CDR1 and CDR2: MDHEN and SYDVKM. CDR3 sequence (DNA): TGTGCCAGCAGTCCCCGACGGGACGAGCAGTACTTC. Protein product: CASSPRRDEQYF.

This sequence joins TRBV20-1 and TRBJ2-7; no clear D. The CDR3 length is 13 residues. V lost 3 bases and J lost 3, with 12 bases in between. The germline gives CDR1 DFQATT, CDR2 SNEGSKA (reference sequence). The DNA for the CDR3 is TGCAGTGCTAGTCTGGCGGAAGACTACGAGCAGTACTTC. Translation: CSASLAEDYEQYF.

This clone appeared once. In nucleotides, the CDR3 is TGTGCCAGCAGTTTACAGGACAGGAAGTACTTC. It encodes CASSLQDRKYF. The chain combines TRBV28 with TRBJ2-5; TRBD1 matches at 7 bases. Germline V gene sequence: CDR1 MDHEN, CDR2 SYDVKM. This CDR3 is built from 11 residues. Unmatched junction bases numbered 3, after V lost 2 bases and J lost 12 bases. The full variable domain, its missing parts supplied by reference TRBV28 and TRBJ2-5, is DVKVTQSSRYLVKRTGEKVFLECVQDMDHENMFWYRQDPGLGLRLIYFSYDVKMKEKGDIPEGYSVSREKKERFSLILESASTNQTSMYLCASSLQDRKYFGPGTRLLVL.

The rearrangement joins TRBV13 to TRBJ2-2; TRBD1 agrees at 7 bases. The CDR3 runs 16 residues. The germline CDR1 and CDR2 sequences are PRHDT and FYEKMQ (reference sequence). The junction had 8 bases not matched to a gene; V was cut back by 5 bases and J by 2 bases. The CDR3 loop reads CASSAPGTDNTGELFF. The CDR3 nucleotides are TGTGCCAGCAGCGCCCCCGGGACAGATAACACCGGGGAGCTGTTTTTT.

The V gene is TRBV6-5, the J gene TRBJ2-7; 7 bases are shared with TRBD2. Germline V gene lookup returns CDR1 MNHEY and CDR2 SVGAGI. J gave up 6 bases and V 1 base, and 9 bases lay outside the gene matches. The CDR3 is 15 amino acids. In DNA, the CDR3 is TGTGCCAGCAGTTACTGGGGGGGGAGTGAGGCCGAGCAGTACTTC. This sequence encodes CASSYWGGSEAEQYF.

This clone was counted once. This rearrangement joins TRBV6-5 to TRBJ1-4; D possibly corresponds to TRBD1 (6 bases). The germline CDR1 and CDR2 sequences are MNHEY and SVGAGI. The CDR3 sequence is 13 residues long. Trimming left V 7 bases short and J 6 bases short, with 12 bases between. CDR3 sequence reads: CASMGTIDEKLFF. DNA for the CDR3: TGTGCCAGCATGGGGACAATAGATGAAAAACTGTTTTTT.

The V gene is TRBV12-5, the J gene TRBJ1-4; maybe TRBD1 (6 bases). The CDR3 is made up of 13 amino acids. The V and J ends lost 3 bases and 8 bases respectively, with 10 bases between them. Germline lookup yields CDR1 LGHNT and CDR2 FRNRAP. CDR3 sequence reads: CASGFQGQEKLFF. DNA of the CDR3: TGTGCTAGTGGTTTCCAGGGGCAAGAAAAACTGTTTTTT.

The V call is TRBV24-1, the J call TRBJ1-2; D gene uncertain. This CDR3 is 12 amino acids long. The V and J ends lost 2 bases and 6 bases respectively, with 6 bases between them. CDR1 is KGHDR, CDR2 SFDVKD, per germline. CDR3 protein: CATSDSRHGYTF. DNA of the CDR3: TGTGCCACCAGTGATTCGCGTCATGGCTACACCTTC.

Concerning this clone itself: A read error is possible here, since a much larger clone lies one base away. CDR3 in DNA: TGTGCCAGCAGCTTAAGCGCTGAGCAGTTCTTC. Amino acids: CASSLSAEQFF. This rearrangement joins TRBV7-8 to TRBJ2-1; D gene unclear. Trimming shortened V by 2 bases and J by 9 bases, and 5 bases separated the two germline ends. This CDR3 has 11 amino acids. Germline-derived CDR1 and CDR2 are SGHVS and FQNEAQ.

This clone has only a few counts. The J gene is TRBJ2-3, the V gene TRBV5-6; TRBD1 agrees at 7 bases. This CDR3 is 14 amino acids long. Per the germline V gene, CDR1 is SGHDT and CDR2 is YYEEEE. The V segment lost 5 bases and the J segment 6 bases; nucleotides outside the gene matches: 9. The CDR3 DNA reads TGTGCCAGCAGTGGATCAGGGGGTGCGGATACGCAGTATTTT. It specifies CASSGSGGADTQYF.

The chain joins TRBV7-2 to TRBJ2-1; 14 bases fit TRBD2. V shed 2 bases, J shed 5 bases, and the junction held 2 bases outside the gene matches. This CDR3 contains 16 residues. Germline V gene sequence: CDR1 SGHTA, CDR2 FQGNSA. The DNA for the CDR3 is TGTGCCAGCAGCTTATGGGGACTAGCGGGAGACAATGAGCAGTTCTTC. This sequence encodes CASSLWGLAGDNEQFF.

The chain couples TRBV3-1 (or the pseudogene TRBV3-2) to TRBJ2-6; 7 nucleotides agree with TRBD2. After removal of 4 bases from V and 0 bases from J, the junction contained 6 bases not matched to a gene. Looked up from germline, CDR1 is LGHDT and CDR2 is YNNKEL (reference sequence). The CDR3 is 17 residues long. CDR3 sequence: CASSLAGRSSGANVLTF. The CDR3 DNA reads TGTGCCAGCAGCCTCGCCGGGAGGTCCTCTGGGGCCAACGTCCTGACTTTC.

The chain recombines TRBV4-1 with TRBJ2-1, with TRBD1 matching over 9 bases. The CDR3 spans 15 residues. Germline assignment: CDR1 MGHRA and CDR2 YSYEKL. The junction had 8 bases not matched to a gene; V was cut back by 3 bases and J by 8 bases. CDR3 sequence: CASSHPGTGTDEQFF. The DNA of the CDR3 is TGCGCCAGCAGCCACCCCGGGACAGGGACCGATGAGCAGTTCTTC.

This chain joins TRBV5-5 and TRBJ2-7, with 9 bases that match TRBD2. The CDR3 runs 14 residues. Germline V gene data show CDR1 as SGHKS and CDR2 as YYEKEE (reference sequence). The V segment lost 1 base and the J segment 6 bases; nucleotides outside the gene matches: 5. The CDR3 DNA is TGTGCCAGCAGCTTGTATCTAGCGGGAATCGAGCAGTACTTC. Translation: CASSLYLAGIEQYF.

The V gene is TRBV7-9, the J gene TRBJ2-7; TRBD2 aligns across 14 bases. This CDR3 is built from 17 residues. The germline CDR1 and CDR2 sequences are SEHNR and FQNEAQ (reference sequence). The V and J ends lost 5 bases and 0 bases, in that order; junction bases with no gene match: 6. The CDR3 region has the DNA TGTGCCAGCAGCCATCGGACTAGCGGGAGGAGCTCCTACGAGCAGTACTTC. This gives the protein CASSHRTSGRSSYEQYF.